Each of the 3 T cell receptor beta chains below was sequenced from the same sample in a study of Ad26.COV2.S vaccination and SARS-CoV-2 variants. The treatment denotes: roughly 18 received Ad26.COV2.S at low or high dose, single or two shots; 5 received placebo; per-sample allocation not given. Each sample was drawn 63 days after the first injection (of vaccine or placebo). Method: immunoSEQ multiplex PCR; TCRdb's copy keeps in-frame clones and lacks some. The table has roughly 330,000 clones, about nine tenths seen once; the top ten hold around 5%. Here the sequenced sample was peripheral blood, taken in a trial of Ad26.COV2.S vaccine versus placebo. These receptors were obtained from a person between 18 and 60 years old who received the Ad26.COV2.S COVID-19 vaccine or a placebo.

J is TRBJ1-2 and V is TRBV14; TRBD1 aligns across 9 bases. The CDR3 is made up of 18 amino acids. The V and J ends lost 2 bases and 5 bases, in that order; junction bases with no gene match: 15. CDR1 and CDR2 (germline): SGHDN, FVKESK. In DNA, the CDR3 is TGTGCCAGCAGCCAACGCTGGAAGGGACAGGGAAAAACTTATGGCTACACCTTC. This translates into CASSQRWKGQGKTYGYTF.

The rearrangement joins TRBV29-1 to TRBJ1-1; D gene uncertain. In germline, CDR1 is SQVTM, CDR2 ANQGSEA. CDR3 length: 10 residues. The germline V and J ends were trimmed by 6 bases and 6 bases, with 8 bases remaining between them. CDR3 region: CSVGRAEAFF. In nucleotides, the CDR3 is TGCAGCGTGGGGAGGGCTGAAGCTTTCTTT. Full variable domain (rest looked up from reference TRBV29-1 and TRBJ1-1): SAVISQKPSRDICQRGTSLTIQCQVDSQVTMMFWYRQQPGQSLTLIATANQGSEATYESGFVIDKFPISRPNLTFSTLTVSNMSPEDSSIYLCSVGRAEAFFGQGTRLTVV.

CDR3 residues: CASRQLAGTTDTQYF. The CDR3 coding sequence is TGTGCCAGTAGGCAGCTAGCGGGGACGACAGATACGCAGTATTTT. The rearrangement uses TRBV6-5 and TRBJ2-3; 9 bases align to TRBD2. V was pared by 9 bases and J by 3 bases, with 10 bases of the junction left unmatched. Looked up from germline, CDR1 is MNHEY and CDR2 is SVGAGI. The length of the CDR3 is 15 residues.